Presented here are 19 T cell receptor beta chains from one specimen sequenced in a study of T cell repertoires in cytomegalovirus infection. TCRdb independently ran MiXCR on the reads; one entry per CDR3 protein. The sample shows tens of thousands of distinct CDR3 sequences, about half of them seen only once. What these receptors recognize is not known. The source material was CD8+ T cells from cultured PBMCs, sampled from culture after CMV antigen stimulation. Receptor source: a human donor in good health (CMV status not recorded). Some clones in this sample may be carry-over from other donors' samples.

This clonotype was counted only a few times. The chain has TRBV7-8 and TRBJ2-7; TRBD1 matches 10 bases. The germline V gene encodes CDR1 SGHVS and CDR2 FQNEAQ. The CDR3 totals 15 residues. The junction had 8 bases not matched to a gene; V was cut back by 4 bases and J by 5 bases. The DNA of the CDR3 is TGTGCCAGCAGCTCGAGACAGGGGGCAAAGAACGAGCAGTACTTC. Amino acid sequence: CASSSRQGAKNEQYF.

This clonotype has a handful of counts. The chain employs TRBV12-3 or TRBV12-4 and TRBJ1-1; D is perhaps TRBD1 (5 bases). The CDR3 sequence is 14 residues long. V gave up 6 bases and J gave up 3 bases, with 14 bases separating them. Here the CDR3 reads CASRAPGRDTEAFF. CDR3 in DNA: TGTGCCAGCAGGGCCCCGGGACGGGACACTGAAGCTTTCTTT.

This CDR3 reads CASSYRLAGEQFF. The CDR3 bases are TGTGCCAGCAGTTACCGCCTAGCGGGAGAGCAGTTCTTC. The genes are TRBV6-8 and TRBJ2-1; TRBD2 matches 9 bases. J lost 10 bases, V lost 2 bases, and 3 bases had no gene match. CDR1 is MNHGY and CDR2 is SAAAGT in the germline V gene. This CDR3 has 13 residues.

The genes are TRBV7-8 and TRBJ2-7, with D perhaps being TRBD1 or TRBD2 (5 bases each). Trimming shortened V by 5 bases and J by 7 bases, and 12 bases separated the two germline ends. There are 12 residues in the CDR3. The germline V gene has CDR1 SGHVS and CDR2 FQNEAQ. DNA for the CDR3: TGTGCCAGCAGCCACGGGACGAGGGAGCAGTACTTC. It encodes CASSHGTREQYF.

This chain uses TRBV3-1 with TRBJ1-6; D remains unclear. The CDR3 contains 15 residues. V was shortened by 3 bases and J by 0 bases, with 6 bases between the two germline ends. Germline CDR1 and CDR2: LGHDT and YNNKEL (reference sequence). The CDR3 bases are TGTGCCAGCAGCCACGAGAGCTCCTATAATTCACCCCTCCACTTT. Translation gives CASSHESSYNSPLHF. Full variable domain (remainder filled in from reference TRBV3-1 and TRBJ1-6): DTAVSQTPKYLVTQMGNDKSIKCEQNLGHDTMYWYKQDSKKFLKIMFSYNNKELIINETVPNRFSPKSPDKAHLNLHINSLELGDSAVYFCASSHESSYNSPLHFGNGTRLTVT.

The chain links TRBV11-2 to TRBJ2-7; D gene ambiguous. The length of the CDR3 is 14 residues. Trimming left V 0 bases short and J 0 bases short, with 6 bases between. CDR1 is SGHAT and CDR2 is FQNNGV in the germline V gene. CDR3 protein: CASSLEESSYEQYF. Written as DNA, the CDR3 is TGTGCCAGCAGCTTAGAGGAGTCCTCCTACGAGCAGTACTTC. Complete variable domain (other parts from reference TRBV11-2 and TRBJ2-7): EAGVAQSPRYKIIEKRQSVAFWCNPISGHATLYWYQQILGQGPKLLIQFQNNGVVDDSQLPKDRFSAERLKGVDSTLKIQPAKLEDSAVYLCASSLEESSYEQYFGPGTRLTVT.

The rearrangement uses TRBV27 and TRBJ2-3, with 7 bases fitting TRBD1. Looked up from germline, CDR1 is MNHEY and CDR2 is SMNVEV (reference sequence). Germline trimming cut 7 bases from V and 0 bases from J; bases unmatched to any gene: 10. CDR3 size: 16 residues. The CDR3 sequence is CASTAHRGHSTDTQYF. DNA for the CDR3: TGTGCCAGCACAGCCCACAGGGGACATAGCACAGATACGCAGTATTTT.

This clonotype was counted a few times. The V gene is TRBV7-3, the J gene TRBJ2-1; TRBD2 matches at 13 bases. From germline, CDR1 is SGHTA and CDR2 FQGTGA. This CDR3 is built from 15 residues. The V gene end was trimmed by 5 bases and the J gene end by 5 bases; junction bases not matched to a gene: 3. CDR3 residues: CASSPTSGGHNEQFF. CDR3 coding DNA: TGTGCCAGCAGCCCGACTAGCGGGGGGCACAATGAGCAGTTCTTC.

This clonotype has only a few counts. The chain recombines TRBV27 with TRBJ2-7; TRBD1 aligns across 9 bases. There are 14 residues in the CDR3. V lost 4 bases, J lost 3 bases, and 4 bases stayed unmatched. CDR1 and CDR2 (germline): MNHEY, SMNVEV (reference sequence). The CDR3 DNA follows: TGTGCCAGCAGTTGGGGACAGGGTTTCTACGAGCAGTACTTC. Translation: CASSWGQGFYEQYF.

The rearrangement uses TRBV4-2 and TRBJ1-5; D is undetermined. Germline V CDR1 and CDR2: LGHNA, YNFKEQ. Trimming took off 1 base at V and 1 base at J, with 8 bases between the two ends. The CDR3 runs 15 residues. In nucleotides, the CDR3 is TGTGCCAGCAGCCAAGTGGTCGGGAGCAATCAGCCCCAGCATTTT. As protein: CASSQVVGSNQPQHF.

The CDR3 protein is CASSLALGREQPQHF. In DNA form, the CDR3 reads TGTGCCAGCAGCTTAGCGCTCGGCAGGGAACAGCCCCAGCATTTT. The chain employs TRBV7-2 and TRBJ1-5, with D possibly matching TRBD1 (5 bases). The V and J ends lost 0 bases and 7 bases respectively, with 13 bases between them. Germline CDR1 reads SGHTA; CDR2 reads FQGNSA. This CDR3 contains 15 residues.

This clonotype was counted only a few times. The CDR3 spells CASKVAGEEETQYF. CDR3 DNA sequence: TGTGCCAGCAAAGTAGCGGGAGAGGAGGAGACCCAGTACTTC. V and J are TRBV28 and TRBJ2-5, with 9 bases matching TRBD2. The CDR3 has 14 amino acids. The V gene's germline CDR1 is MDHEN and CDR2 SYDVKM. With V trimmed by 7 bases and J by 5 bases, 8 bases remained unmatched.

This clonotype came up once. The chain is built from TRBV11-2 and TRBJ2-7, with TRBD2 identical over 8 bases. This CDR3 contains 15 residues. CDR1 and CDR2 from the germline V gene are SGHAT and FQNNGV. V lost 2 bases and J lost 1; bases outside the gene matches: 4. Written as DNA, the CDR3 is TGTGCCAGCAGCTTAAATCTAGCGGGTTCCTACGAGCAGTACTTC. Its protein is CASSLNLAGSYEQYF.

This clonotype was detected only a few times. J is TRBJ2-5 and V is TRBV7-8; 8 bases are shared with TRBD1. CDR3 size: 15 residues. The trim removed 5 bases at V and 2 bases at J, leaving 7 bases unmatched. The germline gives CDR1 SGHVS, CDR2 FQNEAQ. CDR3 region: CASSLGQGSQETQYF. The CDR3, as DNA: TGTGCCAGCAGCCTCGGACAGGGATCTCAAGAGACCCAGTACTTC.

This clonotype occurred many times. V gene TRBV7-2 combines with J gene TRBJ2-5; TRBD2 matches 8 bases. After removal of 4 bases from V and 5 bases from J, the junction contained 6 bases not matched to a gene. The CDR3 is 14 residues long. Germline assignment: CDR1 SGHTA and CDR2 FQGNSA. The CDR3 loop reads CASSSGTSGETQYF. In DNA form, the CDR3 reads TGTGCCAGCAGCTCCGGGACTAGTGGCGAGACCCAGTACTTC. The variable domain in full, completed from reference TRBV7-2 and TRBJ2-5, reads GAGVSQSPSNKVTEKGKDVELRCDPISGHTALYWYRQSLGQGLEFLIYFQGNSAPDKSGLPSDRFSAERTGGSVSTLTIQRTQQEDSAVYLCASSSGTSGETQYFGPGTRLLVL.

This chain joins TRBV11-2 and TRBJ2-6; D uncertain. The CDR3 contains 13 residues. Trimming took 3 bases from V and 4 from J, leaving 4 bases between them. The germline V gene encodes CDR1 SGHAT and CDR2 FQNNGV. Here the CDR3 DNA reads TGTGCCAGCAGCTTTCCAGGGGCCAACGTCCTGACTTTC. It yields the protein CASSFPGANVLTF.

This clonotype was seen once. The V gene is TRBV27, the J gene TRBJ1-2; TRBD1 might be the D (5 bases). V dropped 0 bases and J dropped 6 bases, with 20 bases sitting between them. This CDR3 has 17 residues. From germline, CDR1 is MNHEY and CDR2 SMNVEV (reference sequence). The chain's CDR3 is CASSLSAEGPAPDGYTF. CDR3 bases: TGTGCCAGCAGTTTATCGGCAGAGGGACCGGCCCCGGATGGCTACACCTTC.

The V call is TRBV12-3 or TRBV12-4, the J call TRBJ2-6; 8 bases are a match to TRBD1. Trimming at V came to 0 bases and at J to 0 bases, leaving 7 bases not matched to a gene. This CDR3 comprises 19 residues. The CDR3 bases are TGTGCCAGCAGTTTAGCGATGGGACAGGAGAGCTCTGGGGCCAACGTCCTGACTTTC. Translating it yields CASSLAMGQESSGANVLTF.

The chain carries TRBV7-8 and TRBJ2-2, with unresolved D. Germline lookup yields CDR1 SGHVS and CDR2 FQNEAQ. Trimming pared 3 bases from V and 8 bases from J, leaving 16 bases between. The CDR3 runs 15 residues. CDR3 coding DNA: TGTGCCAGCAGCTTCATCCCGGGCTTCCTGGGGGAGCTGTTTTTT. Its protein product is CASSFIPGFLGELFF.